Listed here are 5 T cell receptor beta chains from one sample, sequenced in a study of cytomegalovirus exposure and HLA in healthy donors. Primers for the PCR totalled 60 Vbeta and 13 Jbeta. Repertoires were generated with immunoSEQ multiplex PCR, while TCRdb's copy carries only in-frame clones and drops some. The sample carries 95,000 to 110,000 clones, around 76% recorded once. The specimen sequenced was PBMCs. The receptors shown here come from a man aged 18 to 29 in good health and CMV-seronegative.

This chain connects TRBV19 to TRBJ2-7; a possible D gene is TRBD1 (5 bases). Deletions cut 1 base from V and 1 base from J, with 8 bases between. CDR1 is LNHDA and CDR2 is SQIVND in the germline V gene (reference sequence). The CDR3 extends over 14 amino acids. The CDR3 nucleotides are TGTGCCAGTAGTATAGTTGGGGCGTCCTACGAGCAGTACTTC. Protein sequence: CASSIVGASYEQYF. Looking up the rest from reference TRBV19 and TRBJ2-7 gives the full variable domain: DGGITQSPKYLFRKEGQNVTLSCEQNLNHDAMYWYRQDPGQGLRLIYYSQIVNDFQKGDIAEGYSVSREKKESFPLTVTSAQKNPTAFYLCASSIVGASYEQYFGPGTRLTVT.

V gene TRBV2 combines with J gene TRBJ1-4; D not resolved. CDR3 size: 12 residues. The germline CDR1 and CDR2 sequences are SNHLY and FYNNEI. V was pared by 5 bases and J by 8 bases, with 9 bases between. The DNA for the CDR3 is TGTGCCAGCAGTTCGGGAGGCGAAAAACTGTTTTTT. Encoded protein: CASSSGGEKLFF. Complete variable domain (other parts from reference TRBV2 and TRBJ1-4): EPEVTQTPSHQVTQMGQEVILRCVPISNHLYFYWYRQILGQKVEFLVSFYNNEISEKSEIFDDQFSVERPDGSNFTLKIRSTKLEDSAMYFCASSSGGEKLFFGSGTQLSVL.

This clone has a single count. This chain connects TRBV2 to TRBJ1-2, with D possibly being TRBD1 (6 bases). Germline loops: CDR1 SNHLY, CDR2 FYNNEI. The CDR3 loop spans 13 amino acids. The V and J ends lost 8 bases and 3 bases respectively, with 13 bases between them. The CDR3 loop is CASHQGPDYGYTF. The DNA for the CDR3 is TGTGCCAGCCATCAGGGGCCTGACTATGGCTACACCTTC.

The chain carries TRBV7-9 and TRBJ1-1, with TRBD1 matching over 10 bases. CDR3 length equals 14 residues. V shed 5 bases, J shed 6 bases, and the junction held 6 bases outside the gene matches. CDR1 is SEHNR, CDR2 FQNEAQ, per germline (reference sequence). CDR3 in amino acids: CASSRPGTGAEAFF. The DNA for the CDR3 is TGTGCCAGCAGCCGCCCCGGGACAGGGGCTGAAGCTTTCTTT.

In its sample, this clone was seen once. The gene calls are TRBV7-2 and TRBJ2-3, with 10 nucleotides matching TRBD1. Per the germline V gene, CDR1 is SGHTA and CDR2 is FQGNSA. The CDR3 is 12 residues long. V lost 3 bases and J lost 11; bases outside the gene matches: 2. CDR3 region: CASSLGDRGQYF. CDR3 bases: TGTGCCAGCAGCTTGGGGGACAGGGGGCAGTATTTT.